This T cell receptor beta chain was sequenced during a study of regulatory T cells in long-lasting Graves disease. Study-wide results and caveats: TRBV28, TRBJ1-2 and TRBJ2-5 were favored in persistent disease.

With respect to this clonotype: Its antigen remains unidentified.

The CDR3 is 14 amino acids. Germline V CDR1 and CDR2: MDHEN, SYDVKM. V was pared by 2 bases and J by 10 bases, with 12 bases between. Time point indicated: newly diagnosed GD, antithyroid drugs for less than 3 months. Construction of the TCR library relied on RNA isolated from PBMCs. CDR3 regions were amplified by Arm-PCR using iRepertoire HTBI primers to build TCR beta libraries. TCRdb analysed the multiplex PCR reads with MiXCR anew, one entry per CDR3 protein. The sample lists hundreds of thousands of distinct CDR3 sequences; less than 20% were seen once. This sample was shared with a second study, whose subject was T cells in Graves' hyperthyroidism and ophthalmopathy. That work adds: TCR CDR3 underwent first-round RT-PCR with the HTBI primer set.

The sequence came from a woman in her thirties with Graves disease. Sequenced material: peripheral blood mononuclear cells (PBMCs), taken at new diagnosis, from a patient treated with antithyroid drugs. The chain links TRBV28 to TRBJ1-6; D is unclear. The CDR3 coding sequence is TGTGCCAGCAGTTTACGAGGGCTCGGCTCACCCCTCCACTTT. Translating gives CASSLRGLGSPLHF.